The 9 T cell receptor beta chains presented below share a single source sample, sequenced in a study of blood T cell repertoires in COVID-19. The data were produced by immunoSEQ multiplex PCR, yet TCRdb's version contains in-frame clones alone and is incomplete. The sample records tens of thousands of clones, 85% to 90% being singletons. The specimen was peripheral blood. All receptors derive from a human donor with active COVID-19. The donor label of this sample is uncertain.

CDR3 region: CASSPDRGQPQHF. The DNA for the CDR3 is TGTGCCAGCTCACCGGACAGGGGACAGCCCCAGCATTTT. The rearrangement joins TRBV18 to TRBJ1-5, with 9 positions matching TRBD1. Germline CDR1 reads KGHSH; CDR2 reads LQKENI. The junction had 1 base not matched to a gene; V was cut back by 3 bases and J by 7 bases. This CDR3 contains 13 residues.

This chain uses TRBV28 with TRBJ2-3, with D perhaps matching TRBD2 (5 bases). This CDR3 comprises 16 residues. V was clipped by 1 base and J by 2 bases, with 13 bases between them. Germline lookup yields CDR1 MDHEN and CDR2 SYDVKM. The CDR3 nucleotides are TGTGCCAGCAGTTTATCTGGGCTAGCAGACACAGATACGCAGTATTTT. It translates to CASSLSGLADTDTQYF.

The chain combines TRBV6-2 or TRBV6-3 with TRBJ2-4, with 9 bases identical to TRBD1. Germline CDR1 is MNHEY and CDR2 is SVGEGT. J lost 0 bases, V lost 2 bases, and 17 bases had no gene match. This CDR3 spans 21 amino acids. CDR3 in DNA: TGTGCCAGCAGTTACGACCACCGGGACAGGGATCAGGGGCTAGCCAAAAACATTCAGTACTTC. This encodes CASSYDHRDRDQGLAKNIQYF.

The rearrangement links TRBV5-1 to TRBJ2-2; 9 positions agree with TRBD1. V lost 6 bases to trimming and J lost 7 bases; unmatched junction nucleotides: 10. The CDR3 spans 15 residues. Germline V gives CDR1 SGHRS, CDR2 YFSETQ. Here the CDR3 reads CASKEQGAPGGELFF. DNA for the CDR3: TGCGCCAGCAAGGAACAGGGGGCGCCGGGCGGGGAGCTGTTTTTT.

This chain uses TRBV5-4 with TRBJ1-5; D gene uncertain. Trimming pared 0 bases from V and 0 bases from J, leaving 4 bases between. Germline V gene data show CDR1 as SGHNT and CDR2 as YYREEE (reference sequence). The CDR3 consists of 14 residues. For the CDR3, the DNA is TGTGCCAGCAGCTTGGACATTAGCAATCAGCCCCAGCATTTT. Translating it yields CASSLDISNQPQHF.

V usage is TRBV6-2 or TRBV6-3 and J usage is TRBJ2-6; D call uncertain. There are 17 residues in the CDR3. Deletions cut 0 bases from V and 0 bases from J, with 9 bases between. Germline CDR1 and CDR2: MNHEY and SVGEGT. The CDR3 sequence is CASSYSQVLSGANVLTF. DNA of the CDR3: TGTGCCAGCAGTTACTCTCAGGTTCTCTCTGGGGCCAACGTCCTGACTTTC.

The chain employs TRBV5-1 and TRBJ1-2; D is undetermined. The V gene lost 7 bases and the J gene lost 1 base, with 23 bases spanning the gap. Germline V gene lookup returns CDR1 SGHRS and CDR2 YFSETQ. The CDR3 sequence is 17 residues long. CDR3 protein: CASAYSFDMGGNYGYTF. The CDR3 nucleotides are TGCGCCAGCGCCTATTCATTCGACATGGGAGGTAACTATGGCTACACCTTC.

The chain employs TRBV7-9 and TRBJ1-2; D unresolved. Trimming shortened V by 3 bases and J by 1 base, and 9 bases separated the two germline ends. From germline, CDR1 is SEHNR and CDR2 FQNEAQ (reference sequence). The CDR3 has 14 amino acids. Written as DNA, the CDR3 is TGTGCCAGCAGCTTTCTAAGTGATAACTATGGCTACACCTTC. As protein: CASSFLSDNYGYTF.

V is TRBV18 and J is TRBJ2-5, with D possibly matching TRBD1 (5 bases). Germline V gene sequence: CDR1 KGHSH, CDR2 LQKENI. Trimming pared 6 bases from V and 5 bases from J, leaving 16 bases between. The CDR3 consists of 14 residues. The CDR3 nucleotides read TGTGCCAGCTCGCCAGACAGCGTCGCGGAGACCCAGTACTTC. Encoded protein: CASSPDSVAETQYF.